The 11 T cell receptor beta chains below all came from one sample that was sequenced in a study of regulatory T cells in long-lasting Graves disease. Both iRepertoire HTBI primers and Arm-PCR of CDR3 regions were used to build the TCR beta libraries. MiXCR, applied by TCRdb to the multiplex PCR reads, yields one record per CDR3 protein. The repertoire holds 400,000 to 500,000 distinct CDR3 sequences, with 15% as singletons. Time point reported: newly diagnosed GD, antithyroid drugs for less than 3 months. RNA from PBMCs was the source of the TCR library. These data are also associated with another study on T cells in Graves' hyperthyroidism and ophthalmopathy.

Sample: peripheral blood mononuclear cells (PBMCs), taken at new diagnosis, from a patient treated with antithyroid drugs. The receptors were gathered from a woman aged 25 to 45 with Graves disease.

This clonotype was detected ten times or more. The chain has TRBV5-1 and TRBJ2-1; D is unclear. The V end lost 5 bases, the J end lost 5 bases, and 11 bases lay between the germline ends. This CDR3 is 13 amino acids long. Germline lookup yields CDR1 SGHRS and CDR2 YFSETQ. The CDR3 loop is CASSINRNNEQFF. CDR3 coding DNA: TGCGCCAGCAGTATAAACAGAAACAATGAGCAGTTCTTC.

The rearrangement links TRBV20-1 to TRBJ2-7; 7 bases are shared with TRBD1. The CDR3 is made up of 14 amino acids. The germline gives CDR1 DFQATT, CDR2 SNEGSKA (reference sequence). V shed 2 bases, J shed 5 bases, and the junction held 9 bases outside the gene matches. DNA of the CDR3: TGCAGTGCTAGAACCCTACACAGGGGTCACGAGCAGTACTTC. Amino acids: CSARTLHRGHEQYF.

This clonotype showed up many times. The chain joins TRBV28 to TRBJ2-3; 12 positions match TRBD2. CDR1 MDHEN and CDR2 SYDVKM come from the germline V gene. The V and J ends lost 5 bases and 0 bases, in that order; junction bases with no gene match: 3. This CDR3 contains 16 residues. Written as DNA, the CDR3 is TGTGCCAGCAGTAGCACTAGCGGGAGGAGCACAGATACGCAGTATTTT. Translation: CASSSTSGRSTDTQYF. The complete variable domain, with remaining parts taken from reference TRBV28 and TRBJ2-3, reads DVKVTQSSRYLVKRTGEKVFLECVQDMDHENMFWYRQDPGLGLRLIYFSYDVKMKEKGDIPEGYSVSREKKERFSLILESASTNQTSMYLCASSSTSGRSTDTQYFGPGTRLTVL.

Many counts were recorded for this clonotype. This rearrangement joins TRBV29-1 to TRBJ2-1, with D maybe TRBD1 (5 bases). Germline V gene sequence: CDR1 SQVTM, CDR2 ANQGSEA. Trimming shortened V by 4 bases and J by 5 bases, and 9 bases separated the two germline ends. The CDR3 is 12 amino acids. CDR3 coding DNA: TGCAGCGTTGGACAGAGTCACAATGAGCAGTTCTTC. Amino acid sequence: CSVGQSHNEQFF.

This clonotype came up many times. This sequence joins TRBV30 and TRBJ1-5, with 11 bases that match TRBD1. Looked up from germline, CDR1 is GTSNPN and CDR2 is SVGIG (reference sequence). V gave up 2 bases and J gave up 7 bases; unmatched junction bases: 7. The CDR3 is 15 residues long. CDR3: CAWSRRTGGGQPQHF. The CDR3 DNA is TGTGCCTGGAGTCGCAGGACAGGGGGCGGACAGCCCCAGCATTTT. Variable domain in full (rest from reference TRBV30 and TRBJ1-5): SQTIHQWPATLVQPVGSPLSLECTVEGTSNPNLYWYRQAAGRGLQLLFYSVGIGQISSEVPQNLSASRPQDRQFILSSKKLLLSDSGFYLCAWSRRTGGGQPQHFGDGTRLSIL.

This chain connects TRBV7-9 to TRBJ2-7; D is undetermined. The CDR3 runs to 14 residues. V was pared by 5 bases and J by 0 bases, with 11 bases between. Germline-derived CDR1 and CDR2 are SEHNR and FQNEAQ (reference sequence). CDR3 coding DNA: TGTGCCAGCAGCGTAAGTAGAGGCTCCTACGAGCAGTACTTC. Its protein product is CASSVSRGSYEQYF. Full variable domain (missing parts from reference TRBV7-9 and TRBJ2-7): DTGVSQNPRHKITKRGQNVTFRCDPISEHNRLYWYRQTLGQGPEFLTYFQNEAQLEKSRLLSDRFSAERPKGSFSTLEIQRTEQGDSAMYLCASSVSRGSYEQYFGPGTRLTVT.

The chain has TRBV4-1 and TRBJ1-5; D ambiguous. This CDR3 has 16 amino acids. Germline V gives CDR1 MGHRA, CDR2 YSYEKL. V was trimmed by 1 base and J by 6 bases, leaving 16 bases between them. The CDR3 region is CASSQGWAGSSQPQHF. The CDR3 DNA reads as TGCGCCAGCAGCCAAGGGTGGGCGGGCTCGAGTCAGCCCCAGCATTTT.

The chain combines TRBV29-1 with TRBJ2-7; 12 bases fit TRBD1. With 6 bases clipped from V and 9 bases from J, the junction kept 15 bases outside the gene matches. The CDR3 is 15 residues long. CDR1 is SQVTM and CDR2 is ANQGSEA in the germline V gene. CDR3 region: CSVWVSGTGGAVQYF. Here the CDR3 DNA reads TGCAGCGTGTGGGTGTCAGGGACAGGGGGCGCGGTGCAGTACTTC.

This chain links TRBV7-9 with TRBJ1-1; 8 nucleotides match TRBD1. The ends lost 4 bases at V and 0 bases at J; junction bases unmatched: 4. Per the germline V gene, CDR1 is SEHNR and CDR2 is FQNEAQ (reference sequence). The CDR3 runs to 15 residues. CDR3 residues: CASSSNRGMNTEAFF. The CDR3 nucleotides read TGTGCCAGCAGCTCAAACAGGGGGATGAACACTGAAGCTTTCTTT.

This clonotype was counted ten times or more. This sequence joins TRBV24-1 and TRBJ2-2, with D possibly being TRBD1 (6 bases). CDR1 and CDR2 from the germline V gene are KGHDR and SFDVKD. The ends were cut back, 4 bases at V and 5 bases at J, with 19 bases in the middle. The CDR3 has 17 residues. CDR3 residues: CATSDRLGDIRTGELFF. The CDR3 DNA is TGTGCCACCAGTGACCGTCTCGGGGACATCAGGACCGGGGAGCTGTTTTTT.

This clonotype was recorded many times. CDR3 sequence reads: CASSQVQLAATGELFF. CDR3 sequence (DNA): TGTGCCAGCAGCCAAGTGCAACTAGCGGCCACCGGGGAGCTGTTTTTT. This rearrangement joins TRBV3-1 to TRBJ2-2; TRBD2 matches at 8 bases. This CDR3 is built from 16 residues. J gave up 4 bases and V 1 base, and 5 bases lay outside the gene matches. CDR1 LGHDT and CDR2 YNNKEL come from the germline V gene (reference sequence).